The 3 T cell receptor beta chains given below trace back to one sample, sequenced in a study of T-cell reconstitution after alpha-beta-depleted transplantation in children. A library of TCRbeta sequences, prepared with unique molecular identifiers, was generated. TCRdb reanalysed the PCR reads using MiXCR and keeps one entry per CDR3 protein. The sample includes around 200,000 distinct CDR3 sequences, 8% to 10% of them seen just once. The specimen comprised PBMCs from the stem cell graft donor, sampled from the stem cell graft. The receptors originated from a human donor who donated a stem cell graft to a child with acute lymphoblastic leukemia.

The rearrangement uses TRBV5-4 and TRBJ2-7; a possible D gene is TRBD1 (6 bases). The V end was cut by 4 bases, the J end by 0 bases, with 17 bases between. There are 16 residues in the CDR3. Germline V lookup: CDR1 SGHNT, CDR2 YYREEE (reference sequence). CDR3 sequence reads: CASSNSNGDISYEQYF. In DNA form, the CDR3 reads TGTGCCAGCAGCAATTCCAACGGGGACATCTCCTACGAGCAGTACTTC.

This clonotype was detected a few times. The chain joins TRBV12-3 or TRBV12-4 to TRBJ1-5, with D hard to call. This CDR3 has 13 amino acids. V lost 6 bases to trimming and J lost 4 bases, with 10 bases between them. CDR3 nucleotide sequence: TGTGCCAGCAGCCAGATCGAGAATCAGCCCCAGCATTTT. It encodes CASSQIENQPQHF.

The DNA of the CDR3 is TGTGCCAGTAGTATAGGTCTAAGCCAAGCTTTCTTT. Its protein is CASSIGLSQAFF. This rearrangement joins TRBV19 to TRBJ1-1; no clear D. V was pared by 1 base and J by 9 bases, with 9 bases between. The CDR3 length is 12 residues. Germline V lookup: CDR1 LNHDA, CDR2 SQIVND (reference sequence).